This T cell receptor beta chain was found in a study of T-cell memory formation after mild COVID-19. Using its own MiXCR run on the 5' RACE reads, TCRdb lists one record per CDR3 protein. The sample yields some 40,000 distinct CDR3 sequences, roughly 8% seen once. The V gene lost 0 bases and the J gene lost 3 bases, with 14 bases spanning the gap. The germline gives CDR1 MNHEY, CDR2 SVGAGI. The CDR3 length is 16 residues. V and J are TRBV6-5 and TRBJ1-1; TRBD1 might be the D (6 bases). The sequenced sample was PBMCs or a T cell subset sorted from them (not recorded which). This receptor was taken from a man aged 18 to 29 who had mild COVID-19 (a few samples of this study predate the infection). Cell type and time point are not known. The CDR3, as DNA: TGTGCCAGCAGTTACTCAAAGGGGGGGGCCCACACTGAAGCTTTCTTT. Encoded protein: CASSYSKGGAHTEAFF.